The 24 T cell receptor beta chains listed next were all sequenced from one sample in a study of graft-versus-host responses after intestinal transplantation. Here immunoSEQ multiplex PCR was the method, and the copy in TCRdb shows in-frame clones only, minus some. The repertoire holds approximately 100,000 clones, with over 85% as singletons. The antigens these receptors bind are not known. Sample: unstimulated CD8+ T cells sorted from spleen or lymph node cells, taken before intestinal transplant. The receptors stem from a human donor who received an intestinal transplant.

The gene calls are TRBV27 and TRBJ1-2, with 10 positions matching TRBD1. In germline, CDR1 is MNHEY, CDR2 SMNVEV (reference sequence). The CDR3 has 16 residues. V gave up 5 bases and J gave up 4 bases; unmatched junction bases: 10. The CDR3 is CASSPNYRDRGYGYTF. CDR3 bases: TGTGCCAGCAGTCCCAACTACAGGGACAGGGGCTATGGCTACACCTTC.

This chain uses TRBV14 with TRBJ2-7; D gene unclear. CDR3 length: 14 amino acids. V was pared by 1 base and J by 1 base, with 8 bases between. Germline V CDR1 and CDR2: SGHDN, FVKESK. CDR3 sequence: CASSQVEQSYEQYF. The CDR3 nucleotides are TGTGCCAGCAGCCAAGTTGAACAATCCTACGAGCAGTACTTC.

In DNA form, the CDR3 reads TGTGCCTGGAGTGTACAAGGGTTTGGCAATCAGCCCCAGCATTTT. This translates into CAWSVQGFGNQPQHF. J is TRBJ1-5 and V is TRBV30; no definite D call. Germline CDR1 and CDR2: GTSNPN and SVGIG (reference sequence). The CDR3 spans 15 residues. V lost 0 bases and J lost 2, with 11 bases in between.

J is TRBJ2-3 and V is TRBV11-3, with a tentative D call TRBD2 (6 bases). This CDR3 is 13 amino acids long. Trimming pared 4 bases from V and 3 bases from J, leaving 8 bases between. The germline V gene encodes CDR1 SGHNT and CDR2 YENEEA. DNA of the CDR3: TGTGCCAGCAGCTCCCTAGCGACAGATACGCAGTATTTT. It is translated as CASSSLATDTQYF.

The chain employs TRBV4-1 and TRBJ1-1; 11 bases match TRBD1. The CDR3 contains 15 residues. Trimming removed 1 base from V and 7 bases from J; junction bases left unmatched: 5. Germline V gene sequence: CDR1 MGHRA, CDR2 YSYEKL. CDR3 bases: TGCGCCAGCAGCCAAGTTGGACAGGGGGCGAGTGAAGCTTTCTTT. Translation gives CASSQVGQGASEAFF.

The J gene is TRBJ2-7, the V gene TRBV2, with 10 bases aligning to TRBD1. The CDR3 contains 15 residues. V trimming: 5 bases; J trimming: 1 base; junction bases outside the gene matches: 5. Germline CDR1 is SNHLY and CDR2 is FYNNEI. This chain's CDR3 is CASSSGQGGSYEQYF. CDR3 DNA sequence: TGTGCCAGCAGTTCTGGACAGGGGGGGTCCTACGAGCAGTACTTC.

This clone came up once. The chain links TRBV7-9 to TRBJ1-5; no definite D call. CDR3 length: 16 residues. Per germline, CDR1 SEHNR and CDR2 FQNEAQ (reference sequence). Trimming stripped 1 base from V and 7 bases from J, with 17 bases between. The CDR3 protein is CASSLGPPSSRQPQHF. The CDR3 DNA is TGTGCCAGCAGCTTAGGACCTCCCTCCAGTCGACAGCCCCAGCATTTT.

V is TRBV5-1 and J is TRBJ2-1; weak D call: TRBD2 (6 bases). CDR1 and CDR2 from the germline V gene are SGHRS and YFSETQ. CDR3 length: 16 amino acids. V lost 6 bases, J lost 8 bases, and 24 bases lay in between. The CDR3 sequence: CASILPGTRAVDEQFF. In DNA, the CDR3 is TGCGCCAGCATCTTACCAGGGACTCGGGCGGTGGATGAGCAGTTCTTC.

The chain uses TRBV29-1 and TRBJ2-2; no definite D call. V was clipped by 4 bases and J by 0 bases, with 3 bases between them. CDR3 length: 12 amino acids. Germline V CDR1 and CDR2: SQVTM, ANQGSEA. In DNA, the CDR3 is TGCAGCGTTGCGGCGAACACCGGGGAGCTGTTTTTT. Translated: CSVAANTGELFF.

This clone was observed once. The J gene is TRBJ2-5, the V gene TRBV18; D unclear. CDR3 size: 12 residues. V lost 3 bases to trimming and J lost 3 bases, with 5 bases between them. Germline V gives CDR1 KGHSH, CDR2 LQKENI. The CDR3 reads CASSPDKETQYF. The DNA for the CDR3 is TGTGCCAGCTCACCGGATAAAGAGACCCAGTACTTC.

This clone was observed a handful of times. In DNA, the CDR3 is TGTGCCAGCAGCTTAGTGGTGGAAAGCTCCTACAATGAGCAGTTCTTC. This sequence encodes CASSLVVESSYNEQFF. V and J are TRBV7-2 and TRBJ2-1; D is unresolved. Germline V gives CDR1 SGHTA, CDR2 FQGNSA. The CDR3 spans 16 residues. V gave up 1 base and J gave up 0 bases, with 10 bases separating them.

This chain joins TRBV4-1 and TRBJ2-1; 7 bases fit TRBD1. The V gene end was trimmed by 4 bases and the J gene end by 3 bases; junction bases not matched to a gene: 9. Looked up from germline, CDR1 is MGHRA and CDR2 is YSYEKL. There are 16 residues in the CDR3. The chain's CDR3 is CASSPQGQGVYNEQFF. The CDR3 region has the DNA TGCGCCAGCAGCCCTCAGGGGCAGGGGGTCTACAATGAGCAGTTCTTC.

The genes are TRBV6-6 and TRBJ2-2; D perhaps matches TRBD1 (5 bases). Looked up from germline, CDR1 is MNHNY and CDR2 is SVGAGI (reference sequence). This CDR3 comprises 14 residues. Deletions cut 6 bases from V and 6 bases from J, with 14 bases between. The CDR3 sequence is CASSISLGAGELFF. In DNA form, the CDR3 reads TGTGCCAGCAGCATTAGTTTAGGGGCCGGGGAGCTGTTTTTT.

The chain uses TRBV27 and TRBJ2-7; no definite D call. The CDR3 is 15 amino acids. CDR1 is MNHEY and CDR2 is SMNVEV in the germline V gene (reference sequence). With 2 bases removed from V and 0 bases from J, the gap between germline ends came to 11 bases. This CDR3 reads CASSLGQQYSYEQYF. DNA of the CDR3: TGTGCCAGCAGTTTAGGCCAGCAGTACTCCTACGAGCAGTACTTC.

This sequence joins TRBV6-1 and TRBJ1-1; D perhaps matches TRBD1 (5 bases). CDR3 size: 13 residues. The germline gives CDR1 MNHNS, CDR2 SASEGT. Between the trimmed V and J ends, which lost 6 bases and 7 bases, there was a span of 15 bases. The CDR3 DNA sequence: TGTGCCAGCAGCTCTGCGGGACGCCATGAAGCTTTCTTT. Translated, it gives CASSSAGRHEAFF.

The chain employs TRBV18 and TRBJ2-6; a possible D gene is TRBD2 (5 bases). The ends were cut back, 2 bases at V and 0 bases at J, with 8 bases in the middle. Germline V gene data show CDR1 as KGHSH and CDR2 as LQKENI. The CDR3 has 16 amino acids. In nucleotides, the CDR3 is TGTGCCAGCTCACCAGCCGAGGGCTCTGGGGCCAACGTCCTGACTTTC. It encodes CASSPAEGSGANVLTF. Drawing the rest from reference TRBV18 and TRBJ2-6, the complete variable domain is NAGVMQNPRHLVRRRGQEARLRCSPMKGHSHVYWYRQLPEEGLKFMVYLQKENIIDESGMPKERFSAEFPKEGPSILRIQQVVRGDSAAYFCASSPAEGSGANVLTFGAGSRLTVL.

The V and J genes are TRBV6-5 and TRBJ1-1; D is unresolved. The V gene lost 4 bases and the J gene lost 1 base, with 7 bases spanning the gap. The CDR3 runs to 13 residues. Germline values: CDR1 MNHEY, CDR2 SVGAGI. The DNA of the CDR3 is TGTGCCAGCAGTTTAGCGGAGAACACTGAAGCTTTCTTT. Translated, it gives CASSLAENTEAFF.

The V call is TRBV7-6, the J call TRBJ2-1, with D perhaps TRBD1 (5 bases). This CDR3 contains 14 residues. Germline CDR1 and CDR2: SGHVS and FNYEAQ. V was trimmed by 0 bases and J by 6 bases, leaving 9 bases between them. The CDR3 region is CASSLAGPANEQFF. The CDR3 nucleotides are TGTGCCAGCAGCTTAGCGGGGCCTGCCAATGAGCAGTTCTTC.

The chain employs TRBV7-9 and TRBJ2-2; D could derive from TRBD1 or TRBD2 (6 bases each). The germline V gene encodes CDR1 SEHNR and CDR2 FQNEAQ (reference sequence). This CDR3 comprises 14 residues. V lost 1 base and J lost 7, with 10 bases in between. The CDR3 spells CASSLVGGGGELFF. The CDR3 DNA reads as TGTGCCAGCAGCTTAGTCGGGGGCGGCGGGGAGCTGTTTTTT.

This chain joins TRBV15 and TRBJ1-2; 7 positions match TRBD1. Germline V gives CDR1 LNHNV, CDR2 YYDKDF (reference sequence). This CDR3 spans 17 amino acids. With V trimmed by 3 bases and J by 4 bases, 14 bases remained unmatched. The CDR3 here is CATSRPEGQFDLYGYTF. For the CDR3, the DNA is TGTGCCACCAGCAGGCCGGAGGGACAGTTTGATCTCTATGGCTACACCTTC.

V is TRBV2 and J is TRBJ1-5, with 10 bases matching TRBD1. V dropped 6 bases and J dropped 16; count of bases not matched to a gene: 6. CDR3 size: 11 residues. CDR1 and CDR2 from the germline V gene are SNHLY and FYNNEI. The CDR3 spells CASSRDRGHHF. The DNA of the CDR3 is TGTGCCAGCAGCCGGGACAGGGGTCATCATTTT. The variable domain in full, with the rest retrieved from reference TRBV2 and TRBJ1-5, is EPEVTQTPSHQVTQMGQEVILRCVPISNHLYFYWYRQILGQKVEFLVSFYNNEISEKSEIFDDQFSVERPDGSNFTLKIRSTKLEDSAMYFCASSRDRGHHFGDGTRLSIL.

The chain couples TRBV6-1 to TRBJ2-7; D not certain. The V and J ends lost 2 bases and 6 bases respectively, with 14 bases between them. The CDR3 length is 14 residues. CDR1 and CDR2 (germline): MNHNS, SASEGT. CDR3 region: CASSEPPVGREQYF. DNA for the CDR3: TGTGCCAGCAGTGAACCACCGGTTGGGCGCGAGCAGTACTTC.

The V call is TRBV2, the J call TRBJ2-2, with 12 bases fitting TRBD2. Looked up from germline, CDR1 is SNHLY and CDR2 is FYNNEI. V was clipped by 5 bases and J by 7 bases; unmatched bases: 8. The CDR3 extends over 16 amino acids. DNA of the CDR3: TGTGCCAGCAGTCCCCTAGCGGGGGGGCCGGTCGGGGAGCTGTTTTTT. It translates to CASSPLAGGPVGELFF.

A note on this clone: The sample has other DNA sequences that encode this CDR3 too. V usage is TRBV29-1 and J usage is TRBJ2-7; 11 nucleotides align to TRBD1. The CDR3 extends over 13 amino acids. The V gene end was trimmed by 3 bases and the J gene end by 3 bases; junction bases not matched to a gene: 1. Per germline, CDR1 SQVTM and CDR2 ANQGSEA. The CDR3 sequence is CSVEGQGGYEQYF. The CDR3 DNA reads as TGCAGCGTTGAGGGACAGGGGGGCTACGAGCAGTACTTC.